Sequencing of this T cell receptor (beta chain) was carried out in a study of OX40 agonist ivuxolimab in advanced cancers. Measured with immunoSEQ multiplex PCR; TCRdb has only the in-frame clones, and not every one. Of around 12,000 clones listed, around 80% are singletons. Deletions cut 5 bases from V and 12 bases from J, with 11 bases between. The CDR3 covers 10 residues. Germline V lookup: CDR1 MNHGY, CDR2 SAAAGT. The specimen was CD4+ or CD8+ T cells sorted from blood, collected in a trial of the OX40 agonist ivuxolimab. The chain joins TRBV6-8 to TRBJ2-7; no clear D gene. The sequence came from an adult with an advanced solid tumor such as melanoma, head and neck, liver or kidney cancer. DNA for the CDR3: TGTGCCAGCAGTGAACGGGCTCCGTACTTC. Protein: CASSERAPYF.